These 32 T cell receptor beta chains were all obtained from the same sample, sequenced in a study of shared T cell receptors in the human thymus. The assay was immunoSEQ multiplex PCR, and TCRdb's table has in-frame clones only and misses some. The table shows almost 550,000 clones, with 75% to 80% occurring only once. These data were also filed under a second study, of human thymus T cells.

Sequenced material: thymocytes. The receptors stem from a boy less than two years old with a congenital heart defect.

This clone showed up just once. This chain connects TRBV13 to TRBJ2-5; TRBD2 matches 14 bases. The germline CDR1 and CDR2 sequences are PRHDT and FYEKMQ (reference sequence). Unmatched junction bases numbered 4, after V lost 1 base and J lost 3 bases. The CDR3 loop spans 17 amino acids. This CDR3 reads CASSLDGTSGSEETQYF. CDR3 DNA: TGTGCCAGCAGCTTAGATGGGACTAGCGGGAGTGAAGAGACCCAGTACTTC.

The chain's CDR3 is CASRAWTDTQYF. In DNA, the CDR3 is TGTGCCAGCAGGGCTTGGACAGATACGCAGTATTTT. This chain links TRBV7-9 with TRBJ2-3; D remains unclear. V lost 6 bases and J lost 3, with 7 bases in between. The CDR3 runs 12 residues. Germline CDR1 and CDR2: SEHNR and FQNEAQ (reference sequence).

The V gene is TRBV4-3, the J gene TRBJ2-1; TRBD2 matches at 12 bases. The V segment lost 4 bases and the J segment 6 bases; nucleotides outside the gene matches: 4. The length of the CDR3 is 15 residues. Germline CDR1 reads LGHNA; CDR2 reads YSLEER. CDR3 nucleotide sequence: TGCGCCAGCAGCCTCGGACTAGCGGGACCCAATGAGCAGTTCTTC. It translates to CASSLGLAGPNEQFF.

The chain joins TRBV7-6 to TRBJ2-7; D possibly corresponds to TRBD1 (6 bases). V lost 1 base and J 1 base, leaving 8 bases between the germline ends. Germline values: CDR1 SGHVS, CDR2 FNYEAQ. CDR3 length: 14 amino acids. In nucleotides, the CDR3 is TGTGCCAGCAGCTTAGTGCAGGGGTCCTACGAGCAGTACTTC. It specifies CASSLVQGSYEQYF. The complete variable domain, with remaining parts taken from reference TRBV7-6 and TRBJ2-7, reads GAGVSQSPRYKVTKRGQDVALRCDPISGHVSLYWYRQALGQGPEFLTYFNYEAQQDKSGLPNDRFSAERPEGSISTLTIQRTEQRDSAMYRCASSLVQGSYEQYFGPGTRLTVT.

The rearrangement joins TRBV19 to TRBJ1-3, with unresolved D. V shed 7 bases and J shed 0 bases, with 7 bases lying between them. From germline, CDR1 is LNHDA and CDR2 SQIVND (reference sequence). The CDR3 runs 13 residues. The CDR3 reads CASKTSSGNTIYF. CDR3 bases: TGTGCCAGTAAAACCAGCTCTGGAAACACCATATATTTT.

This chain joins TRBV4-3 and TRBJ1-5; TRBD1 matches 7 bases. CDR3 size: 17 residues. CDR1 and CDR2 (germline): LGHNA, YSLEER. The trim removed 4 bases at V and 3 bases at J, leaving 12 bases unmatched. CDR3 region: CASSPTFPTGDNQPQHF. In DNA, the CDR3 is TGCGCCAGCAGCCCAACCTTCCCCACAGGGGACAATCAGCCCCAGCATTTT.

The chain couples TRBV6-1 to TRBJ2-3; 8 positions match TRBD1. The CDR3 loop spans 17 amino acids. The V segment lost 4 bases and the J segment 2 bases; nucleotides outside the gene matches: 11. From germline, CDR1 is MNHNS and CDR2 SASEGT. CDR3 region: CASSGGRGDRTTDTQYF. The CDR3 DNA sequence: TGTGCCAGCAGTGGTGGTAGGGGGGACAGGACCACAGATACGCAGTATTTT.

The CDR3 here is CASSIGLAGARPGELFF. CDR3 nucleotide sequence: TGTGCCAGTAGTATAGGATTAGCGGGAGCTCGGCCCGGGGAGCTGTTTTTT. The chain couples TRBV19 to TRBJ2-2; 9 bases are a match to TRBD2. V lost 1 base to trimming and J lost 6 bases; unmatched junction nucleotides: 9. The CDR3 loop spans 17 amino acids. Germline values: CDR1 LNHDA, CDR2 SQIVND (reference sequence).

This sequence joins TRBV5-1 and TRBJ1-1; 9 bases line up with TRBD1. This CDR3 is built from 16 residues. The V gene end was trimmed by 0 bases and the J gene end by 6 bases; junction bases not matched to a gene: 9. Germline V gene data show CDR1 as SGHRS and CDR2 as YFSETQ. The CDR3 spells CASSLVGGQGVPEAFF. The CDR3 nucleotides read TGCGCCAGCAGCTTGGTGGGGGGACAGGGAGTCCCTGAAGCTTTCTTT.

The CDR3 sequence: CASSERGLETQYF. In nucleotides, the CDR3 is TGTGCCAGCAGTGAGCGGGGGTTGGAGACCCAGTACTTC. The chain is built from TRBV6-1 and TRBJ2-5; 7 nucleotides agree with TRBD2. J gave up 5 bases and V 3 bases, and 3 bases lay outside the gene matches. Germline values: CDR1 MNHNS, CDR2 SASEGT. The CDR3 consists of 13 residues.

The chain links TRBV14 to TRBJ2-5; 11 nucleotides align to TRBD2. Germline assignment: CDR1 SGHDN and CDR2 FVKESK. V lost 1 base, J lost 1 base, and 14 bases stayed unmatched. The CDR3 runs 20 residues. DNA of the CDR3: TGTGCCAGCAGCCAAGGGACTAGCGGGCGACGAATGGAGGGCCAAGAGACCCAGTACTTC. Translation gives CASSQGTSGRRMEGQETQYF.

The chain links TRBV27 to TRBJ2-3; 7 nucleotides match TRBD1. With V trimmed by 9 bases and J by 5 bases, 11 bases remained unmatched. CDR1 and CDR2 (germline): MNHEY, SMNVEV (reference sequence). The CDR3 is made up of 14 amino acids. CDR3 DNA sequence: TGTGCCAGGTTACAGGGGAAGAGTATAGATACGCAGTATTTT. Encoded protein: CARLQGKSIDTQYF.

The V gene is TRBV6-5, the J gene TRBJ2-5, with 9 bases lining up with TRBD2. The V segment lost 6 bases and the J segment 2 bases; nucleotides outside the gene matches: 7. Germline-derived CDR1 and CDR2 are MNHEY and SVGAGI. The CDR3 is made up of 15 amino acids. The CDR3 DNA is TGTGCCAGCAGGGCGGGAGGGAGGGGACAAGAGACCCAGTACTTC. Amino acids: CASRAGGRGQETQYF.

Notes on this clone: The same CDR3 can be traced to other DNA sequences in this sample. The chain combines TRBV29-1 with TRBJ2-2; 7 positions match TRBD2. The CDR3 has 12 residues. The trim removed 4 bases at V and 5 bases at J, leaving 1 base unmatched. Germline-derived CDR1 and CDR2 are SQVTM and ANQGSEA. This CDR3 reads CSVVGGTGELFF. Here the CDR3 DNA reads TGCAGCGTTGTGGGGGGGACCGGGGAGCTGTTTTTT.

The rearrangement uses TRBV7-9 and TRBJ2-1; D gene uncertain. Germline CDR1 SEHNR, CDR2 FQNEAQ (reference sequence). CDR3 length: 13 residues. Trimming took 10 bases from V and 7 from J, leaving 17 bases between them. Here the CDR3 DNA reads TGTGCCACCACCAGTCTATCGACAAATGAGCAGTTCTTC. The encoded protein is CATTSLSTNEQFF.

The chain recombines TRBV6-6 with TRBJ2-7; 8 bases match TRBD2. The CDR3 covers 14 residues. The ends lost 7 bases at V and 4 bases at J; junction bases unmatched: 9. The V gene's germline CDR1 is MNHNY and CDR2 SVGAGI (reference sequence). The CDR3 loop reads CASNPSGSLYEQYF. CDR3 DNA: TGTGCCAGCAACCCCAGCGGGAGCCTGTACGAGCAGTACTTC.

The V gene is TRBV12-2, the J gene TRBJ2-7; the table's TRBD2 call for D was not verified on the DNA. TRBV12-2 is annotated as a pseudogene. This CDR3 spans 15 amino acids. CDR3 sequence reads: CASRLANQEGYEQYF. CDR3 in DNA: TGTGCAAGTCGCTTAGCGAATCAGGAGGGGTACGAGCAGTACTTC.

This clone was picked up one time. Other DNA sequences within the sample encode an identical CDR3. The chain carries TRBV6-6 and TRBJ2-7; TRBD1 matches 8 bases. The CDR3 has 15 amino acids. V shed 0 bases and J 2 bases; nucleotides not matched to a gene: 3. CDR1 is MNHNY, CDR2 SVGAGI, per germline (reference sequence). CDR3 DNA: TGTGCCAGCAGTTACTCAGGGACAGGCACCTACGAGCAGTACTTC. Its translation is CASSYSGTGTYEQYF.

The chain is built from TRBV4-2 and TRBJ2-7; D is perhaps TRBD2 (5 bases). This CDR3 spans 16 amino acids. Germline CDR1 and CDR2: LGHNA and YNFKEQ. V dropped 1 base and J dropped 2 bases, with 15 bases sitting between them. CDR3 nucleotides: TGTGCCAGCAGCCAAGCCGGGAATATAAACACCTACGAGCAGTACTTC. Its translation is CASSQAGNINTYEQYF.

V and J are TRBV10-1 and TRBJ1-4; no firm D call. This CDR3 contains 15 residues. Germline V gives CDR1 WNHNN, CDR2 SYGVQD (reference sequence). V was shortened by 4 bases and J by 4 bases, with 13 bases between the two germline ends. The CDR3 protein is CASSGLEAFNEKLFF. The CDR3 DNA is TGCGCCAGCAGTGGTTTAGAGGCTTTTAATGAAAAACTGTTTTTT.

This chain links TRBV20-1 with TRBJ2-3; no clear D. The CDR3 has 11 residues. Germline V gene lookup returns CDR1 DFQATT and CDR2 SNEGSKA (reference sequence). The V gene lost 5 bases and the J gene lost 6 bases, with 9 bases spanning the gap. CDR3 in DNA: TGCAGTGCTGTAGTGGGCGATACGCAGTATTTT. Its translation: CSAVVGDTQYF.

Here the CDR3 DNA reads TGTGCCAGCAGCTTACCTCCCACGTGGCGGGAGAACGAGCAGTACTTC. Its translation: CASSLPPTWRENEQYF. The gene calls are TRBV7-8 and TRBJ2-7; 7 nucleotides align to TRBD2. This CDR3 is 16 amino acids long. Losses at the gene ends were 2 bases for V and 5 bases for J; bases not matched to a gene: 12. CDR1 and CDR2 from the germline V gene are SGHVS and FQNEAQ. The entire variable domain, with the rest obtained from reference TRBV7-8 and TRBJ2-7, is as follows: GAGVSQSPRYKVAKRGQDVALRCDPISGHVSLFWYQQALGQGPEFLTYFQNEAQLDKSGLPSDRFFAERPEGSVSTLKIQRTQQEDSAVYLCASSLPPTWRENEQYFGPGTRLTVT.

The V gene is TRBV14, the J gene TRBJ2-7; D ambiguous. Trimming took 0 bases from V and 0 from J, leaving 9 bases between them. Germline V gene lookup returns CDR1 SGHDN and CDR2 FVKESK. This CDR3 is built from 15 residues. The CDR3 protein is CASSQDWQDSYEQYF. Written as DNA, the CDR3 is TGTGCCAGCAGCCAAGATTGGCAGGACTCCTACGAGCAGTACTTC. Combining the CDR3 with reference TRBV14 and TRBJ2-7 gives the whole variable domain EAGVTQFPSHSVIEKGQTVTLRCDPISGHDNLYWYRRVMGKEIKFLLHFVKESKQDESGMPNNRFLAERTGGTYSTLKVQPAELEDSGVYFCASSQDWQDSYEQYFGPGTRLTVT.

The chain joins TRBV7-9 to TRBJ2-7; D ambiguous. Deletions cut 0 bases from V and 4 bases from J, with 10 bases between. Per germline, CDR1 SEHNR and CDR2 FQNEAQ (reference sequence). The CDR3 is 14 residues long. CDR3 nucleotide sequence: TGTGCCAGCAGCTTAGCGTTCGGGTTATACGAGCAGTACTTC. This encodes CASSLAFGLYEQYF.

This clone was counted only a few times. DNA for the CDR3: TGTGCCACCCGGGACAGGGAAGACTCTGGGGCCAACGTCCTGACTTTC. Translated: CATRDREDSGANVLTF. The chain recombines TRBV19 with TRBJ2-6; 9 bases agree with TRBD1. V lost 10 bases, J lost 0 bases, and 7 bases stayed unmatched. The CDR3 is 16 amino acids. Germline V gives CDR1 LNHDA, CDR2 SQIVND (reference sequence).

V usage is TRBV4-2 and J usage is TRBJ2-1; 7 nucleotides match TRBD2. This CDR3 is 18 amino acids long. With V trimmed by 1 base and J by 4 bases, 13 bases remained unmatched. Germline CDR1 LGHNA, CDR2 YNFKEQ. CDR3 nucleotide sequence: TGTGCCAGCAGCCAAGCGTATGTGGGAGGGCCTTTATACAATGAGCAGTTCTTC. It is translated as CASSQAYVGGPLYNEQFF.

The chain combines TRBV14 with TRBJ1-2; D remains unclear. Germline V CDR1 and CDR2: SGHDN, FVKESK. The length of the CDR3 is 15 residues. Trimming stripped 1 base from V and 3 bases from J, with 12 bases between. This chain's CDR3 is CASSQGAPGDYGYTF. DNA of the CDR3: TGTGCCAGCAGCCAAGGGGCCCCCGGCGACTATGGCTACACCTTC.

The chain employs TRBV9 and TRBJ2-3, with 7 positions matching TRBD2. Germline-derived CDR1 and CDR2 are SGDLS and YYNGEE. V was pared by 4 bases and J by 0 bases, with 8 bases of the junction left unmatched. The CDR3 is 16 amino acids. The CDR3 loop is CASSLGTIPSTDTQYF. The CDR3, as DNA: TGTGCCAGCAGCCTTGGGACTATCCCTAGCACAGATACGCAGTATTTT.

V and J are TRBV5-1 and TRBJ2-3, with no clear D. CDR1 SGHRS and CDR2 YFSETQ come from the germline V gene. V was trimmed by 0 bases and J by 0 bases, leaving 5 bases between them. The CDR3 extends over 14 amino acids. CDR3 in DNA: TGCGCCAGCAGCTTGGAACGGAGCACAGATACGCAGTATTTT. It yields the protein CASSLERSTDTQYF.

The DNA of the CDR3 is TGCAGCGTGGAGGATAGTGTGGAGACCCAGTACTTC. It is translated as CSVEDSVETQYF. This chain joins TRBV29-1 and TRBJ2-5, with a weak D call TRBD2 (5 bases). Deletions cut 6 bases from V and 5 bases from J, with 13 bases between. CDR3 length: 12 residues. Germline-derived CDR1 and CDR2 are SQVTM and ANQGSEA.

The chain uses TRBV5-1 and TRBJ1-1; 7 bases fit TRBD1. CDR1 and CDR2 (germline): SGHRS, YFSETQ. V was clipped by 0 bases and J by 7 bases; unmatched bases: 6. This CDR3 comprises 14 residues. CDR3 region: CASSLDGTVGEAFF. CDR3 bases: TGCGCCAGCAGCTTGGATGGGACAGTAGGTGAAGCTTTCTTT.

The rearrangement joins TRBV4-2 to TRBJ2-2; 7 nucleotides agree with TRBD2. The V gene's germline CDR1 is LGHNA and CDR2 YNFKEQ. The CDR3 is 18 residues long. V was clipped by 4 bases and J by 0 bases; unmatched bases: 11. The CDR3 reads CASSRGGEPAANTGELFF. CDR3 coding DNA: TGTGCCAGCAGCCGGGGAGGGGAGCCTGCGGCGAACACCGGGGAGCTGTTTTTT.